A selection of T cell receptor beta chains follows, all from one sample in a study of T-cell memory formation after mild COVID-19. MiXCR was run by TCRdb on the 5' RACE reads, yielding one entry per CDR3 protein. The sample has 400,000 or so distinct CDR3 sequences, 21% seen once. The sample taken for sequencing was PBMCs or a T cell subset sorted from them (not recorded which). The receptors shown here come from an adult woman who had mild COVID-19 (a few samples of this study predate the infection). Cell type and time point are not known. Each CDR3 is given with its conserved first and last residue. Each record gives: D gene, J gene, V gene, clone size, CDR3 DNA, CDR3 protein. The D gene is left open where the match is weak. Clone size, where shown, is once, few, many, or a class for clones that have expanded.

d_gene: .
j_gene: TRBJ1-4
v_gene: TRBV12-3/TRBV12-4
abundance: .
CDR3nt: TGTGCCAGCAGTTTGGTCGTCCAGGGTGGCGAAAAACTGTTTTTT
CDR3aa: CASSLVVQGGEKLFF

d_gene: .
j_gene: TRBJ2-2
v_gene: TRBV7-9
abundance: few
CDR3nt: TGTGCCAGCAGCTTGTCTGAGGCGAACACCGGGGAGCTGTTTTTT
CDR3aa: CASSLSEANTGELFF

d_gene: .
j_gene: TRBJ2-3
v_gene: TRBV7-3
abundance: .
CDR3nt: TGTGCCAGCAGCAAAATGGTGGGGCCGGGCACAGATACGCAGTATTTT
CDR3aa: CASSKMVGPGTDTQYF

d_gene: TRBD2
j_gene: TRBJ2-2
v_gene: TRBV5-6
abundance: few
CDR3nt: TGTGCCAGCAGCTCGGGGGGTTCCGGGGAGCTGTTTTTT
CDR3aa: CASSSGGSGELFF

d_gene: .
j_gene: TRBJ2-5
v_gene: TRBV24-1
abundance: .
CDR3nt: TGTGCCACCGGGGGCGGGTGGGCCCAAGAGACCCAGTACTTC
CDR3aa: CATGGGWAQETQYF

d_gene: .
j_gene: TRBJ2-1
v_gene: TRBV6-2/TRBV6-3
abundance: .
CDR3nt: TGTGCCAGCAGTTATAGCGTCCCCCCAGAGCAGTTCTTC
CDR3aa: CASSYSVPPEQFF

d_gene: TRBD1
j_gene: TRBJ2-5
v_gene: TRBV4-1
abundance: many
CDR3nt: TGCGCCAGCAGCCAGGGACAGGGGGGACTCCAAGAGACCCAGTACTTC
CDR3aa: CASSQGQGGLQETQYF

d_gene: .
j_gene: TRBJ1-2
v_gene: TRBV7-9
abundance: .
CDR3nt: TGTGCCGTCGGAGGGACCCCGCAAGGCGGCTACACCTTC
CDR3aa: CAVGGTPQGGYTF

d_gene: .
j_gene: TRBJ2-3
v_gene: TRBV7-9
abundance: .
CDR3nt: TGTGCCAGCAGGGAGTTCCCGACAAGCAATACGCAGTATTTT
CDR3aa: CASREFPTSNTQYF

d_gene: .
j_gene: TRBJ1-3
v_gene: TRBV3-1
abundance: .
CDR3nt: TGTGCCAGCAGCCCCGCCTCTGGAAACACCATATATTTT
CDR3aa: CASSPASGNTIYF

d_gene: TRBD2
j_gene: TRBJ2-1
v_gene: TRBV12-3/TRBV12-4
abundance: many
CDR3nt: TGTGCCAGCAGTTTTTCGGGACTAGGTTTTGAGCAGTTCTTC
CDR3aa: CASSFSGLGFEQFF